This is a list of T cell receptor beta chains from one sample in a study of OX40 agonist ivuxolimab in advanced cancers. Libraries were prepared by immunoSEQ multiplex PCR; TCRdb keeps only in-frame clonotypes and omits some of them. Here the sample spans around 67,000 clones, about 85% being singletons. The input for sequencing was CD4+ or CD8+ T cells sorted from blood, taken in a trial of the OX40 agonist ivuxolimab. The receptors derive from an adult with an advanced solid tumor such as melanoma, head and neck, liver or kidney cancer. The CDR3 runs from the conserved cysteine through the conserved F or W. A D gene is named only where the DNA matches it firmly. Some rows have no size entry. The others give once, few or many, or a class for an expanded clone.

NA	TRBV27	NA	TRBJ2-5	TGTGCCAGCAGTCGGGGGGAGACCCAGTACTTC	CASSRGETQYF
TRBD1	TRBV7-3	NA	TRBJ1-1	TGTGCCAGCAGCTTGTTCCCGGGACAGGGGACTGAAGCTTTCTTT	CASSLFPGQGTEAFF
TRBD1	TRBV5-1	NA	TRBJ2-2	TGCGCCAGCAGCAACAGGGGCGGGGAGCTGTTTTTT	CASSNRGGELFF
NA	TRBV2	once	TRBJ1-1	TGTGCCAGCAGTGAAACCAGGGTGGGCACTGAAGCTTTCTTT	CASSETRVGTEAFF
NA	TRBV2	NA	TRBJ2-7	TGTGCCAGCAGAATCTCCTACGAGCAGTACTTC	CASRISYEQYF
NA	TRBV23-1	once	TRBJ2-7	TGCGCCAGCAGTGTAGTACGCTACGAGCAGTACTTC	CASSVVRYEQYF
NA	TRBV19	NA	TRBJ2-7	TGTGCCAGTAGTACCAGGGGCCCCTACGAGCAGTACTTC	CASSTRGPYEQYF
NA	TRBV19	NA	TRBJ1-4	TGTGCCAGTAGTGCCGGATTAGGGCTTACTAATGAAAAACTGTTTTTT	CASSAGLGLTNEKLFF
TRBD2	TRBV10-3	NA	TRBJ2-5	TGTGCCATCAGTGAGACTAGCGGGATCGGGGAGCAGTACTTC	CAISETSGIGEQYF
TRBD2	TRBV2	NA	TRBJ2-2	TGTGCCAGCAGGGGACTAGCGGGAGGGTACACCGGGGAGCTGTTTTTT	CASRGLAGGYTGELFF
TRBD1	TRBV28	NA	TRBJ2-1	TGTGCCACCTTAGGCGGGACAGGGGGCAATGAGCAGTTCTTC	CATLGGTGGNEQFF
NA	TRBV30	NA	TRBJ2-4	TGTGCCGGGACAGCCAAAAACATTCAGTACTTC	CAGTAKNIQYF
TRBD1	TRBV19	few	TRBJ2-4	TGTGCCAGTAGTCCCGGCCGGGACAGGAAAAACATTCAGTACTTC	CASSPGRDRKNIQYF